Listed below are T cell receptor beta chains from one sample, sequenced in a study of Ad26.COV2.S vaccination and SARS-CoV-2 variants. Assay: immunoSEQ multiplex PCR; the TCRdb copy retains only in-frame clones and omits some. The data contain approximately 400,000 clones, roughly 85% of them singletons. This specimen was peripheral blood, taken in a trial of Ad26.COV2.S vaccine versus placebo. These receptors all come from a person between 18 and 60 years old who received the Ad26.COV2.S COVID-19 vaccine or a placebo. Both conserved end residues are trimmed from each CDR3. Only part of the rows carry a size: once, few, many, or a class if the clone is expanded.

clone size: -
V gene: TRBV6-5
J gene: TRBJ2-6
CDR3 protein: ASSYSQGSRANVLT

clone size: few
V gene: TRBV27
J gene: TRBJ1-2
CDR3 protein: ASSNGMGPGYGYT

clone size: -
V gene: TRBV23-1
J gene: TRBJ1-3
CDR3 protein: ASSQSEARGNTIY

clone size: -
V gene: TRBV5-4
J gene: TRBJ2-7
CDR3 protein: ASSLAGDIYEQY

clone size: -
V gene: TRBV6-5
J gene: TRBJ1-2
CDR3 protein: ASSYEGQISYT

clone size: -
V gene: TRBV27
J gene: TRBJ2-1
CDR3 protein: ASRVLSRGNNNEQF

clone size: -
V gene: TRBV25-1
J gene: TRBJ2-7
CDR3 protein: ASRNGLAGTYEQY

clone size: -
V gene: TRBV3-1/TRBV3-2
J gene: TRBJ2-1
CDR3 protein: ASSQGVRRGDLGEQF

clone size: once
V gene: TRBV7-8
J gene: TRBJ2-3
CDR3 protein: ASRNRDRVSDTQY

clone size: -
V gene: TRBV7-2
J gene: TRBJ2-5
CDR3 protein: ASGRYQETQY

clone size: once
V gene: TRBV28
J gene: TRBJ1-5
CDR3 protein: ASSDTGPNQPQH

clone size: -
V gene: TRBV5-1
J gene: TRBJ1-2
CDR3 protein: ASSTGGDYGYT

clone size: -
V gene: TRBV28
J gene: TRBJ2-7
CDR3 protein: ASSPGQASYEQY

clone size: -
V gene: TRBV24-1
J gene: TRBJ2-5
CDR3 protein: ATSDLGSQETQY

clone size: -
V gene: TRBV13
J gene: TRBJ2-4
CDR3 protein: ASSLEEPHQNIQY

clone size: -
V gene: TRBV7-7
J gene: TRBJ2-5
CDR3 protein: ASSLGGANRETQY

clone size: -
V gene: TRBV3-1/TRBV3-2
J gene: TRBJ1-2
CDR3 protein: ASSQARGGYGYT

clone size: -
V gene: TRBV5-4
J gene: TRBJ2-6
CDR3 protein: ASSFSGSGANVLT

clone size: -
V gene: TRBV7-6
J gene: TRBJ2-3
CDR3 protein: ASSPGLAGGSTYTQY

clone size: -
V gene: TRBV13
J gene: TRBJ2-7
CDR3 protein: ASSTGTRAGEQY

clone size: -
V gene: TRBV7-2
J gene: TRBJ2-3
CDR3 protein: ASSYPLAGGGTDTQY

clone size: -
V gene: TRBV28
J gene: TRBJ1-5
CDR3 protein: ASSPNRGGERPQH

clone size: -
V gene: TRBV19
J gene: TRBJ2-1
CDR3 protein: ASSSGTSGAYNEQF

clone size: -
V gene: TRBV6-2/TRBV6-3
J gene: TRBJ1-2
CDR3 protein: ASSYGGRGLSGYT

clone size: -
V gene: TRBV3-1/TRBV3-2
J gene: TRBJ2-3
CDR3 protein: ASSQGLAAFNVDTQY

clone size: few
V gene: TRBV23-1
J gene: TRBJ1-1
CDR3 protein: ASSNLQGENTEAF

clone size: -
V gene: TRBV10-3
J gene: TRBJ1-2
CDR3 protein: AISEVPAYGYT

clone size: -
V gene: TRBV18
J gene: TRBJ2-3
CDR3 protein: ASSRRDTQY

clone size: few
V gene: TRBV7-2
J gene: TRBJ2-7
CDR3 protein: ASSFDTTYEQY

clone size: -
V gene: TRBV29-1
J gene: TRBJ2-2
CDR3 protein: SVARVNTGELF

clone size: -
V gene: TRBV6-1
J gene: TRBJ2-4
CDR3 protein: ASSESGTLAKNIQY

clone size: -
V gene: TRBV28
J gene: TRBJ1-1
CDR3 protein: ASSKQGGSTEAF

clone size: -
V gene: TRBV3-1/TRBV3-2
J gene: TRBJ2-5
CDR3 protein: ASSQESLRTQETQY

clone size: -
V gene: TRBV28
J gene: TRBJ2-5
CDR3 protein: ASSGIKETQY

clone size: -
V gene: TRBV27
J gene: TRBJ1-1
CDR3 protein: ASRPGTTHTEAF

clone size: -
V gene: TRBV4-1
J gene: TRBJ1-2
CDR3 protein: ASSQEPTAYGDYT

clone size: -
V gene: TRBV10-3
J gene: TRBJ2-7
CDR3 protein: AISDRGGFGKGEQY

clone size: -
V gene: TRBV5-1
J gene: TRBJ2-3
CDR3 protein: ASSWQGGYTDTQY

clone size: once
V gene: TRBV27
J gene: TRBJ2-5
CDR3 protein: ASRVQETQY

clone size: -
V gene: TRBV14
J gene: TRBJ1-2
CDR3 protein: ASSQTGTPTVDT

clone size: -
V gene: TRBV3-1/TRBV3-2
J gene: TRBJ1-5
CDR3 protein: ASSQGTGGQPQH

clone size: -
V gene: TRBV3-1/TRBV3-2
J gene: TRBJ1-2
CDR3 protein: ASSQDHGQGGYGYT

clone size: -
V gene: TRBV11-2
J gene: TRBJ2-6
CDR3 protein: ASSLVARGLLSGANVLT

clone size: -
V gene: TRBV5-6
J gene: TRBJ2-3
CDR3 protein: ASSLVGLAGTTDTQY

clone size: once
V gene: TRBV21-1
J gene: TRBJ1-5
CDR3 protein: ASSSRDSPNQPQH

clone size: -
V gene: TRBV24-1
J gene: TRBJ2-3
CDR3 protein: ATSDPRDRVLNTQY

clone size: -
V gene: TRBV6-5
J gene: TRBJ1-4
CDR3 protein: ASSYSQALNEKLF